These 10 T cell receptor beta chains came from one sample sequenced in a study of T cells in Graves' hyperthyroidism and ophthalmopathy. RNA transcripts provided the source from which TCR beta CDR3 regions were amplified. An initial round of RT-PCR targeting the TCR CDR3 relied on the HTBI primer set. MiXCR, applied by TCRdb to the multiplex PCR reads, yields one record per CDR3 protein. Seen here are fewer than 350,000 distinct CDR3 sequences, 13% to 15% observed once, and the top ten hold 30%. The sequencing sample was made of blood. All receptors derive from a woman aged 50 to 65 with Graves' hyperthyroidism that later progressed to Graves' ophthalmopathy.

The chain couples TRBV15 to TRBJ1-1; maybe TRBD1 (5 bases). Germline V gene sequence: CDR1 LNHNV, CDR2 YYDKDF (reference sequence). Trimming took 1 base from V and 2 from J, leaving 8 bases between them. This CDR3 comprises 14 residues. CDR3 region: CATSRGRENTEAFF. The CDR3 nucleotides read TGTGCCACCAGCAGAGGCAGGGAAAACACTGAAGCTTTCTTT.

The V gene is TRBV3-1, the J gene TRBJ2-5, with 7 bases identical to TRBD2. Trimming cost V 8 bases and J 2 bases; bases outside gene matches: 11. In germline, CDR1 is LGHDT, CDR2 YNNKEL (reference sequence). The CDR3 runs to 15 residues. CDR3 nucleotide sequence: TGTGCCAGCCGCAGGGACTACACCCATCAAGAGACCCAGTACTTC. It yields the protein CASRRDYTHQETQYF.

This chain links TRBV28 with TRBJ1-5; 7 nucleotides align to TRBD1. Looked up from germline, CDR1 is MDHEN and CDR2 is SYDVKM. V lost 4 bases and J lost 0; bases outside the gene matches: 12. This CDR3 has 18 amino acids. The CDR3 loop is CASSSLRDSIYSNQPQHF. The CDR3, as DNA: TGTGCCAGCAGTTCGTTGCGGGACAGTATCTATAGCAATCAGCCCCAGCATTTT.

This clonotype was observed many times. This chain connects TRBV15 to TRBJ2-1; a possible D gene is TRBD1 (5 bases). The ends were cut back, 4 bases at V and 4 bases at J, with 8 bases in the middle. The length of the CDR3 is 13 residues. Germline CDR1 LNHNV, CDR2 YYDKDF (reference sequence). This chain's CDR3 is CATSKGIYNEQFF. The DNA of the CDR3 is TGTGCCACCAGCAAGGGGATTTACAATGAGCAGTTCTTC.

This clonotype was counted at least ten times. The CDR3 protein is CASSLLLGQEYSYEQYF. The CDR3, as DNA: TGTGCCAGCAGCTTACTCCTCGGACAGGAATATTCCTACGAGCAGTACTTC. J is TRBJ2-7 and V is TRBV7-8, with 7 bases that match TRBD1. V gave up 2 bases and J gave up 1 base; unmatched junction bases: 11. The V gene's germline CDR1 is SGHVS and CDR2 FQNEAQ. The CDR3 sequence is 17 residues long.

This clonotype was seen ten or more times. The chain is built from TRBV27 and TRBJ1-6; no definite D call. V lost 6 bases and J 1 base, leaving 13 bases between the germline ends. CDR1 MNHEY and CDR2 SMNVEV come from the germline V gene (reference sequence). CDR3 length: 16 amino acids. The CDR3 reads CASSSPLTSYNSPLHF. CDR3 in DNA: TGTGCCAGCAGCTCCCCACTGACGTCCTATAATTCACCCCTCCACTTT.

This clonotype was seen only a few times. This rearrangement joins TRBV20-1 to TRBJ2-5; D assignment may be TRBD1 or TRBD2 (6 bases each). Germline loops: CDR1 DFQATT, CDR2 SNEGSKA (reference sequence). CDR3 length: 14 residues. Trimming pared 3 bases from V and 5 bases from J, leaving 16 bases between. The CDR3 DNA is TGCAGTGCTAGGGACCCGGGGGCGGGGGAGACCCAGTACTTC. It specifies CSARDPGAGETQYF.

This clonotype was detected many times. This sequence joins TRBV3-1 and TRBJ2-7; D possibly uses TRBD1 or TRBD2 (5 bases each). Looked up from germline, CDR1 is LGHDT and CDR2 is YNNKEL (reference sequence). Deletions cut 5 bases from V and 5 bases from J, with 19 bases between. The length of the CDR3 is 15 residues. In DNA form, the CDR3 reads TGTGCCAGCAGCGACCACGGGGCGAGGGGCGACGAGCAGTACTTC. Translation: CASSDHGARGDEQYF.

As concerns this clonotype: This may be a read error: a much more frequent sequence differs by one nucleotide. The chain links TRBV7-2 to TRBJ1-3; 7 bases align to TRBD1. Germline loops: CDR1 SGHTA, CDR2 FQGNSA. The CDR3 is 15 residues long. CDR3 sequence: CASSLRGGSGNTTYF. CDR3 DNA: TGTGCCAGCAGCTTGCGAGGGGGCTCTGGAAACACCACATATTTT.

V is TRBV28 and J is TRBJ2-7; unclear D gene. Deletions cut 5 bases from V and 3 bases from J, with 8 bases between. Germline V gives CDR1 MDHEN, CDR2 SYDVKM. This CDR3 contains 12 residues. The CDR3 nucleotides are TGTGCCAGCAGTGACAACCTCTACGAGCAGTACTTC. It is translated as CASSDNLYEQYF.